What follows describes a single T cell receptor beta chain. Its antigen is not known. This entry comes from a study of shared clonotypes between healthy human individuals. The study, taken as a whole, reports: Tissue TCR repertoires likely differ from these blood-only repertoires. Generally, naive subsets (rather than memory subsets) showed larger estimated richness. The naive CD4 repertoires of several donors were compared, and roughly 5% of clonotypes were shared.

The assay was immunoSEQ multiplex PCR, and TCRdb's table has in-frame clones only and misses some. The sample has about 2.4 million clones, approximately 93% seen once; the top ten hold more than 0.35%. The germline gives CDR1 LNHDA, CDR2 SQIVND (reference sequence). Trimming at V came to 1 base and at J to 8 bases, leaving 5 bases not matched to a gene. The CDR3 covers 14 residues. The origin of this receptor is a young man in good health. Some clones in this sample may be carry-over from other donors' samples. The sequenced sample was naive CD4+ T cells from PBMCs. The subset is: CD45RA+ positively selected. The chain has TRBV19 and TRBJ2-1; 7 bases fit TRBD2. This CDR3 is CASSIGTSMDEQFF. As DNA, the CDR3 is TGTGCCAGTAGTATAGGGACTAGTATGGATGAGCAGTTCTTC.